Sequencing of this T cell receptor beta chain was carried out in a study of cytomegalovirus exposure and HLA in healthy donors. TCRdb's table, derived via immunoSEQ multiplex PCR, lists solely in-frame clones and lacks some. The table includes over 250,000 clones, around 87% detected once. Germline CDR1 SEHNR, CDR2 FQNEAQ (reference sequence). This CDR3 comprises 12 residues. The V gene lost 5 bases and the J gene lost 4 bases, with 8 bases spanning the gap. This clonotype originated in a woman under 40 in good health and CMV-seropositive. Sequencing used PBMCs. The chain carries TRBV7-9 and TRBJ1-1, with no clear D. The CDR3 reads CASSQKVTEAFF. The CDR3 region has the DNA TGTGCCAGCAGCCAGAAAGTCACTGAAGCTTTCTTT. The complete variable domain, with remaining parts taken from reference TRBV7-9 and TRBJ1-1, reads DTGVSQNPRHKITKRGQNVTFRCDPISEHNRLYWYRQTLGQGPEFLTYFQNEAQLEKSRLLSDRFSAERPKGSFSTLEIQRTEQGDSAMYLCASSQKVTEAFFGQGTRLTVV.